The T cell receptor (beta chain) described here comes from a study of CD8 T cells in ankylosing spondylitis. In TCRdb, the 5' RACE reads were re-called with MiXCR into one record per CDR3 protein. The table records 250,000 to 350,000 distinct CDR3 sequences, less than 25% of them present only once. This clonotype was detected a few times. What it binds is unknown. Per germline, CDR1 MNHEY and CDR2 SVGEGT. This CDR3 is 11 amino acids long. V was shortened by 10 bases and J by 3 bases, with 7 bases between the two germline ends. Study results and limitations: The study looked at matched synovial fluid samples from ankylosing spondylitis patients. Disease-linked clones were reported to be significantly enriched there.

The chain is built from TRBV6-2 or TRBV6-3 and TRBJ2-1; tentatively, D is TRBD1 (5 bases). The sequencing sample was made of blood, either unsorted or a sorted T cell fraction (not recorded which). This clonotype was obtained from a female donor with ankylosing spondylitis or in good health (not recorded which). CDR3 sequence (DNA): TGTGCCACGACAGTCTACAATGAGCAGTTCTTC. Amino acids: CATTVYNEQFF.